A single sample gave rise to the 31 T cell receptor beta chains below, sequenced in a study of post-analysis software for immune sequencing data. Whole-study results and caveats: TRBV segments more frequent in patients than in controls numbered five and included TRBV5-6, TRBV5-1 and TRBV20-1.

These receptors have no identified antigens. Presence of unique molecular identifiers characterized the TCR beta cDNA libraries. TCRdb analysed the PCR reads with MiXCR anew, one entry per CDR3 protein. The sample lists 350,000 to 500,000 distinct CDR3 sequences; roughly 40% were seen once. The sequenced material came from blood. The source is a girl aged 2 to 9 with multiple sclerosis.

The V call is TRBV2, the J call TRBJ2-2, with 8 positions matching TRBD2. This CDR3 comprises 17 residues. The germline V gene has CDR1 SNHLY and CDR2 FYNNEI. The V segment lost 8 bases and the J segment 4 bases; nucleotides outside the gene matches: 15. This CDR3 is CASGVQVAGSSTGELFF. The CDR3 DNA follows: TGTGCCAGCGGTGTCCAGGTAGCGGGGTCGAGCACCGGGGAGCTGTTTTTT.

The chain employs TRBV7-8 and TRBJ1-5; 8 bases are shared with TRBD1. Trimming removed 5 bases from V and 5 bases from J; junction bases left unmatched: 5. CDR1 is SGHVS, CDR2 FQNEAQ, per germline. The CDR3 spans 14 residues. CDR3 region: CASSLTGADQPQHF. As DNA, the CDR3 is TGTGCCAGCAGCCTGACAGGGGCCGATCAGCCCCAGCATTTT.

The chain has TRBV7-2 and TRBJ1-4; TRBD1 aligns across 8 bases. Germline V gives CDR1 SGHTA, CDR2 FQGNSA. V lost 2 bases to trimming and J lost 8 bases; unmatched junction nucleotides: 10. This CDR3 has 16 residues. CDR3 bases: TGTGCCAGCAGCTTATCCCCTGGACAGGGAGGAGAAAAACTGTTTTTT. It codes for CASSLSPGQGGEKLFF.

This chain's CDR3 is CASQTTVTGPYGYTF. The CDR3 nucleotides are TGTGCCAGCCAAACGACTGTGACAGGACCGTATGGCTACACCTTC. The V gene is TRBV6-5, the J gene TRBJ1-2, with D possibly matching TRBD1 (6 bases). The CDR3 contains 15 residues. Germline CDR1 is MNHEY and CDR2 is SVGAGI. V was cut by 8 bases and J by 5 bases, with 21 bases left in between.

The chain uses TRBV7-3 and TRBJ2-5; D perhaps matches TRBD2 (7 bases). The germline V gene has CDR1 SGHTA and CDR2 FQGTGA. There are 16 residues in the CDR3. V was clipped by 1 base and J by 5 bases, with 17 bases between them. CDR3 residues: CASSLKGGQNEETQYF. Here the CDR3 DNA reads TGTGCCAGCAGCTTAAAGGGGGGGCAGAATGAGGAGACCCAGTACTTC.

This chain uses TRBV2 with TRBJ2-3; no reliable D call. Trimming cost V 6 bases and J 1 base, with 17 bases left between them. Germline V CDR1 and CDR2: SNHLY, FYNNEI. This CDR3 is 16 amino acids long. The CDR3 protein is CASSLTQISGTDTQYF. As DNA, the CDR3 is TGTGCCAGCAGCCTAACCCAGATCTCGGGCACAGATACGCAGTATTTT.

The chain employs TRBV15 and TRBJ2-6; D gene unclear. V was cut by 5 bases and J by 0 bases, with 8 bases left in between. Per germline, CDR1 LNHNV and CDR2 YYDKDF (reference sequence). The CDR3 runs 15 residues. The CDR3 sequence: CATSSDRSGANVLTF. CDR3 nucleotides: TGTGCCACCAGCTCGGACCGCTCTGGGGCCAACGTCCTGACTTTC.

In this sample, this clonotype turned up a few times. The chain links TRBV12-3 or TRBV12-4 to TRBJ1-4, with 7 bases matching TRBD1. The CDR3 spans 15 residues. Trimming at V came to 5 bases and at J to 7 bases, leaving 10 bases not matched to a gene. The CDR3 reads CASSPPDRRGEKLFF. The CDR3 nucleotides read TGTGCCAGCAGTCCCCCGGACAGGAGGGGTGAAAAACTGTTTTTT.

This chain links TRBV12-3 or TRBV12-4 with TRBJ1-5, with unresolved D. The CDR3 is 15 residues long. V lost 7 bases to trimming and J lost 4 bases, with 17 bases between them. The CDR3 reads CASTMEAVGNQPQHF. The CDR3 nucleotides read TGTGCCAGCACCATGGAAGCAGTGGGAAATCAGCCCCAGCATTTT.

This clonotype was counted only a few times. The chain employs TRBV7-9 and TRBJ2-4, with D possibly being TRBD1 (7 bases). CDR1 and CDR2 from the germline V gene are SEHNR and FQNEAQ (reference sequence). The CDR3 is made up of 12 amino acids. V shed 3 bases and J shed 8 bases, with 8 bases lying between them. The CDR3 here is CASSFRGDIQYF. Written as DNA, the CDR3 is TGTGCCAGCAGCTTCAGGGGGGACATTCAGTACTTC.

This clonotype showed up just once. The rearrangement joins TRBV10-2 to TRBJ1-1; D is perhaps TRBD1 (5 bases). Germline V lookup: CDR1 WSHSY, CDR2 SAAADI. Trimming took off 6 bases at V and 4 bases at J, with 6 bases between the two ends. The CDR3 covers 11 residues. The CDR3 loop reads CASSRVTEAFF. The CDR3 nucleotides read TGCGCCAGCAGCAGGGTCACTGAAGCTTTCTTT.

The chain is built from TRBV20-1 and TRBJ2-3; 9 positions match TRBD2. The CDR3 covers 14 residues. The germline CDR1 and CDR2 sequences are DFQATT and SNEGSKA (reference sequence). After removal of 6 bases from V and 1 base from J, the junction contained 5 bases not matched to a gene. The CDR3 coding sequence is TGCAGTGCGGGGACTAGCAGCGGCACAGATACGCAGTATTTT. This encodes CSAGTSSGTDTQYF.

In DNA, the CDR3 is TGTGCCAGCTGGGACAGCAACACTGAAGCTTTCTTT. Translating it yields CASWDSNTEAFF. The rearrangement uses TRBV28 and TRBJ1-1, with TRBD1 identical over 7 bases. Germline V gene data show CDR1 as MDHEN and CDR2 as SYDVKM. The length of the CDR3 is 12 residues. V lost 8 bases, J lost 2 bases, and 2 bases stayed unmatched. The whole variable domain, filled in from reference TRBV28 and TRBJ1-1, reads DVKVTQSSRYLVKRTGEKVFLECVQDMDHENMFWYRQDPGLGLRLIYFSYDVKMKEKGDIPEGYSVSREKKERFSLILESASTNQTSMYLCASWDSNTEAFFGQGTRLTVV.

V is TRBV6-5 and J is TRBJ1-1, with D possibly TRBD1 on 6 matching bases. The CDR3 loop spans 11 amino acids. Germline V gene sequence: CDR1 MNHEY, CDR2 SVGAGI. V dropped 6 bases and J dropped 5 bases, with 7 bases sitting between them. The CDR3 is CASRDRTEAFF. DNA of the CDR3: TGTGCCAGCAGGGACAGAACTGAAGCTTTCTTT.

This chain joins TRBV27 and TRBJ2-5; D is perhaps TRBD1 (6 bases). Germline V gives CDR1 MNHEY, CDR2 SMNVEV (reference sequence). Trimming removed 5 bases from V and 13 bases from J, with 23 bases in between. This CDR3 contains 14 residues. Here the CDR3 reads CASSLGAILHERYF. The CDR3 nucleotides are TGTGCCAGCAGTCTGGGGGCTATACTCCACGAGCGGTACTTC.

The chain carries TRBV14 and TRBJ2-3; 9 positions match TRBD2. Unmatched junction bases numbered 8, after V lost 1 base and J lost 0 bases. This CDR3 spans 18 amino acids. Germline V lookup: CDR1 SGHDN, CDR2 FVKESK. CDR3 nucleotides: TGTGCCAGCAGCCAAGGCCTAGCGGGGTACCTTAGCACAGATACGCAGTATTTT. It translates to CASSQGLAGYLSTDTQYF.

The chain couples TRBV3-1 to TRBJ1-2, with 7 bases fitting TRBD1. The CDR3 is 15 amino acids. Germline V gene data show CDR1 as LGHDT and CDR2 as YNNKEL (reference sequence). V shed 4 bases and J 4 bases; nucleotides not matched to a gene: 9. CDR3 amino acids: CASSPSDRVGYGYTF. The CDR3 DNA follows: TGTGCCAGCAGCCCCTCTGACAGGGTGGGCTATGGCTACACCTTC.

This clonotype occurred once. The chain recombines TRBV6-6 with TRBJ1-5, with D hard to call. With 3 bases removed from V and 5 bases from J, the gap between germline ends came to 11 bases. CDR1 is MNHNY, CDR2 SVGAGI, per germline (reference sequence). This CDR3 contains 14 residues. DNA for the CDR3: TGTGCCAGCAGTTATCCAGGCCCCGATCAGCCCCAGCATTTT. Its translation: CASSYPGPDQPQHF.

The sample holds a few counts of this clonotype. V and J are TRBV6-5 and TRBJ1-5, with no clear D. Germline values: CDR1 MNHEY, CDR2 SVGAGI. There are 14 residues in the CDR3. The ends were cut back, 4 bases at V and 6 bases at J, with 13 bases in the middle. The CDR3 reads CASSLRVSAQPQHF. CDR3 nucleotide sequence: TGTGCCAGCAGTTTACGGGTATCAGCTCAGCCCCAGCATTTT.

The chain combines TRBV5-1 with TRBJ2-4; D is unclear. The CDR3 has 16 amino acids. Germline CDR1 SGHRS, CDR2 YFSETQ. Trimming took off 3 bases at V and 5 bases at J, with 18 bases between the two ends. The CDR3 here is CASSYSPTAEENIQYF. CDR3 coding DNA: TGCGCCAGCAGCTATTCCCCCACGGCCGAAGAAAACATTCAGTACTTC.

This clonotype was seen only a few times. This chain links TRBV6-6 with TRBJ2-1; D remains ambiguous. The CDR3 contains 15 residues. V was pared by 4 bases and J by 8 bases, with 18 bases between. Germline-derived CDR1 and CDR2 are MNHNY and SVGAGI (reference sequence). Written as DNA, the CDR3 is TGTGCCAGCAGTTTTGGGTTAGGTGGTCTGCATGAGCAGTTCTTC. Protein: CASSFGLGGLHEQFF.

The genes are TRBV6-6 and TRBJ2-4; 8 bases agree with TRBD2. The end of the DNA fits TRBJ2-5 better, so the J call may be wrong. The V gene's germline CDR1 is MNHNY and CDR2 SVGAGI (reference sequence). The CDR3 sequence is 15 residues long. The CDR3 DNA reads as TGTGCCAGCAGTTATGCGGGAGGATGGGCGGAGACCCAGTACTTC. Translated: CASSYAGGWAETQYF.

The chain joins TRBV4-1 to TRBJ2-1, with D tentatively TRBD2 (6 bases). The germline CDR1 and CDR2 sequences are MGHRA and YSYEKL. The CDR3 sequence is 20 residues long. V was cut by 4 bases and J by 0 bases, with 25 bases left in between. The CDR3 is CASSRTWRDEEFVSYNEQFF. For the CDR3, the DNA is TGCGCCAGCAGCCGCACGTGGCGGGACGAAGAATTCGTCTCCTACAATGAGCAGTTCTTC.

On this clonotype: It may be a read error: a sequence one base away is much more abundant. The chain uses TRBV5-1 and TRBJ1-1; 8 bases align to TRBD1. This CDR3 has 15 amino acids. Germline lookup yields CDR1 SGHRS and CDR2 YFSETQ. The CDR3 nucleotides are TGCGCCGGCAGCTCAGGGACAGGTGATAACACTGAAGCTTTCTTT. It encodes CAGSSGTGDNTEAFF.

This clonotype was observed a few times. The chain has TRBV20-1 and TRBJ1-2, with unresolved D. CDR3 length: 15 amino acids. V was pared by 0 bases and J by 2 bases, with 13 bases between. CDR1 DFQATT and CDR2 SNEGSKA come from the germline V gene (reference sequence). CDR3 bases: TGCAGTGCTAGAGACCTACCAAGGGTGAACTATGGCTACACCTTC. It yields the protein CSARDLPRVNYGYTF.

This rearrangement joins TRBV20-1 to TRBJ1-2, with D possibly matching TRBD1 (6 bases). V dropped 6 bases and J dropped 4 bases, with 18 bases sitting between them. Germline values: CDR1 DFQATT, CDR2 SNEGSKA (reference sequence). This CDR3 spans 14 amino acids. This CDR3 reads CSAPPGALGYGYTF. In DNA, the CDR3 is TGCAGTGCCCCCCCGGGGGCTTTGGGCTATGGCTACACCTTC.

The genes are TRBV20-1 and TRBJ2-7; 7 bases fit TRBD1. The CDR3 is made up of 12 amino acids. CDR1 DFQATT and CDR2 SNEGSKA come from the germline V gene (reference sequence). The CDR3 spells CSTGALSYEQYF. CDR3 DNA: TGCAGCACAGGGGCCCTCTCCTACGAGCAGTACTTC.

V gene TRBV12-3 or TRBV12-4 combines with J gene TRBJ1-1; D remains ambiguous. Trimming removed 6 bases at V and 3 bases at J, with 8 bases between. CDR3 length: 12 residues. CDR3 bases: TGTGCCAGCAGCTTCCGGGACACTGAAGCTTTCTTT. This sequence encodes CASSFRDTEAFF.

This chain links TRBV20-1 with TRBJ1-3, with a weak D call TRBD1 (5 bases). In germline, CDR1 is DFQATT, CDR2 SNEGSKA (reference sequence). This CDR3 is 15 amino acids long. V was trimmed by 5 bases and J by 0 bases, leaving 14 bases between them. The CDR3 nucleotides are TGCAGTGCTCTTACGGGGCACCTCTCTGGAAACACCATATATTTT. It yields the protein CSALTGHLSGNTIYF.

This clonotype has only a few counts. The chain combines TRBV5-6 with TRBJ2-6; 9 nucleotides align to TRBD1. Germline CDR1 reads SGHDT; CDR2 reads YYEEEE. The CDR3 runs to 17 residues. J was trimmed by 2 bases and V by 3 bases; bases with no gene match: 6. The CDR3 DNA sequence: TGTGCCAGCAGCTGGGACAGGGAGAAAGCTGGGGCCAACGTCCTGACTTTC. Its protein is CASSWDREKAGANVLTF.

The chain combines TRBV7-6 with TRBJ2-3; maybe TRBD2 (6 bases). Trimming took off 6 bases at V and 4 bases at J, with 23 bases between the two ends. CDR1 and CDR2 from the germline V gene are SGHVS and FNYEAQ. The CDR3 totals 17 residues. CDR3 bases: TGTGCCAGCAGTTCATACCTACTAGCCACCGGGGCAGATACGCAGTATTTT. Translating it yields CASSSYLLATGADTQYF.